This T cell receptor (beta chain) was found in a study of blood T cell repertoires in COVID-19. About the research overall: The United States, Italy and Spain provided the acute and convalescent COVID-19 samples.

The CDR3 has 18 residues. Trimming removed 3 bases from V and 1 base from J; junction bases left unmatched: 13. CDR1 and CDR2 from the germline V gene are KGHSH and LQKENI. Clones were sequenced by immunoSEQ multiplex PCR, and TCRdb holds only the in-frame ones, with some missing. The sample has 180,000 or so clones; around 81% are singletons. This receptor was identified in a woman aged 40 to 50 with COVID-19, enrolled during active disease. The chain has TRBV18 and TRBJ1-1; 8 positions match TRBD1. The sample consisted of peripheral blood. Here the CDR3 reads CASSPLGTGQARNTEAFF. The CDR3 coding sequence is TGTGCCAGCTCACCTTTAGGGACAGGCCAAGCAAGGAACACTGAAGCTTTCTTT.